What follows are 20 T cell receptor beta chains derived from one specimen sequenced in a study of shared clonotypes between healthy human individuals. Clones were sequenced by immunoSEQ multiplex PCR, and TCRdb holds only the in-frame ones, with some missing. The sample lists over a million clones, nearly 99% seen once, with about 0.4% in the top ten. The specimen was naive CD4+ T cells sorted from blood. Subset given: CD45RA+ positively selected. All receptors come from a man aged 30-40 years in good health.

This clone has a single count. This sequence joins TRBV11-3 and TRBJ2-2, with D tentatively TRBD2 (5 bases). The CDR3 is 14 amino acids. Germline CDR1 is SGHNT and CDR2 is YENEEA. Trimming took 5 bases from V and 5 from J, leaving 12 bases between them. The CDR3 nucleotides read TGTGCCAGCAGCCCAACTACGGGGACCGGGGAGCTGTTTTTT. Amino acid sequence: CASSPTTGTGELFF.

V and J are TRBV11-2 and TRBJ2-1; 9 bases line up with TRBD2. The V gene's germline CDR1 is SGHAT and CDR2 FQNNGV. Trimming cost V 5 bases and J 7 bases; bases outside gene matches: 12. The CDR3 runs to 16 residues. The DNA of the CDR3 is TGTGCCAGCAGCGCTAGCGGGAATTATAGCTTGAATGAGCAGTTCTTC. It encodes CASSASGNYSLNEQFF.

This chain uses TRBV9 with TRBJ1-5; possibly TRBD1 for D (5 bases). V lost 2 bases to trimming and J lost 1 base, with 10 bases between them. This CDR3 spans 15 amino acids. The germline CDR1 and CDR2 sequences are SGDLS and YYNGEE. CDR3 loop: CASSVDSSSNQPQHF. CDR3 DNA sequence: TGTGCCAGCAGCGTTGACAGTTCCAGCAATCAGCCCCAGCATTTT.

J is TRBJ2-7 and V is TRBV5-5, with D uncertain. CDR1 is SGHKS and CDR2 is YYEKEE in the germline V gene (reference sequence). V dropped 7 bases and J dropped 0 bases, with 20 bases sitting between them. The CDR3 sequence is 16 residues long. CDR3: CASGATLAVSSYEQYF. The CDR3 DNA is TGTGCCAGCGGCGCAACCTTGGCGGTTTCCTCCTACGAGCAGTACTTC.

The chain employs TRBV14 and TRBJ2-2; 11 bases align to TRBD1. J lost 4 bases, V lost 6 bases, and 7 bases had no gene match. Germline CDR1 SGHDN, CDR2 FVKESK. This CDR3 spans 16 amino acids. CDR3 sequence (DNA): TGTGCCAGCAGAAGAGGGACAGGGGGACCCACCGGGGAGCTGTTTTTT. Translation gives CASRRGTGGPTGELFF.

The chain recombines TRBV15 with TRBJ2-1, with a tentative D call TRBD2 (5 bases). The CDR3 consists of 15 residues. Germline V gene data show CDR1 as LNHNV and CDR2 as YYDKDF (reference sequence). Trimming shortened V by 0 bases and J by 8 bases, and 14 bases separated the two germline ends. CDR3 loop: CATSRDHLGADEQFF. Here the CDR3 DNA reads TGTGCCACCAGCAGAGATCACCTGGGAGCCGATGAGCAGTTCTTC.

As for this clone: Other DNA sequences in the sample encode the same CDR3. The chain links TRBV5-4 to TRBJ2-6; D is unresolved. The CDR3 totals 15 residues. V shed 0 bases and J shed 0 bases, with 4 bases lying between them. Germline loops: CDR1 SGHNT, CDR2 YYREEE (reference sequence). CDR3 bases: TGTGCCAGCAGCTTGGGTGGCTCTGGGGCCAACGTCCTGACTTTC. Its translation is CASSLGGSGANVLTF.

This chain joins TRBV18 and TRBJ1-4; D call uncertain. The CDR3 has 15 amino acids. Trimming pared 0 bases from V and 6 bases from J, leaving 11 bases between. Germline CDR1 reads KGHSH; CDR2 reads LQKENI. The CDR3 sequence: CASSPPNGVYEKLFF. As DNA, the CDR3 is TGTGCCAGCTCACCACCAAATGGGGTCTATGAAAAACTGTTTTTT. The full variable domain, in which reference TRBV18 and TRBJ1-4 provide the parts outside the CDR3, is NAGVMQNPRHLVRRRGQEARLRCSPMKGHSHVYWYRQLPEEGLKFMVYLQKENIIDESGMPKERFSAEFPKEGPSILRIQQVVRGDSAAYFCASSPPNGVYEKLFFGSGTQLSVL.

In the case of this clone: Other nucleotide sequences in the sample specify the same CDR3. The chain recombines TRBV5-1 with TRBJ2-1; 10 bases match TRBD1. This CDR3 contains 15 residues. Germline loops: CDR1 SGHRS, CDR2 YFSETQ. V shed 4 bases, J shed 4 bases, and the junction held 5 bases outside the gene matches. The CDR3 DNA follows: TGCGCCAGCAGCCCGGGACAGGGGACGTACAATGAGCAGTTCTTC. Translated: CASSPGQGTYNEQFF.

The chain carries TRBV6-5 and TRBJ1-4; 9 bases agree with TRBD1. The CDR3 contains 15 residues. Germline lookup yields CDR1 MNHEY and CDR2 SVGAGI. V trimming: 1 base; J trimming: 5 bases; junction bases outside the gene matches: 2. The CDR3 here is CASSYYGTGNEKLFF. CDR3 DNA sequence: TGTGCCAGCAGTTACTACGGGACAGGGAATGAAAAACTGTTTTTT.

This rearrangement joins TRBV15 to TRBJ1-3; no firm D call. Germline CDR1 and CDR2: LNHNV and YYDKDF (reference sequence). Trimming took off 4 bases at V and 0 bases at J, with 10 bases between the two ends. The CDR3 loop spans 15 amino acids. CDR3 bases: TGTGCCACCAGCAACAGACCAGTCTCTGGAAACACCATATATTTT. It specifies CATSNRPVSGNTIYF.

The chain has TRBV5-6 and TRBJ2-1, with TRBD1 matching over 7 bases. J gave up 3 bases and V 4 bases, and 4 bases lay outside the gene matches. The CDR3 extends over 14 amino acids. Germline V gene sequence: CDR1 SGHDT, CDR2 YYEEEE. The CDR3 coding sequence is TGTGCCAGCAGCACGGGACAGATCTACAATGAGCAGTTCTTC. The encoded protein is CASSTGQIYNEQFF.

The rearrangement joins TRBV7-9 to TRBJ1-2; a possible D gene is TRBD1 (5 bases). V lost 7 bases and J lost 4, with 13 bases in between. Germline values: CDR1 SEHNR, CDR2 FQNEAQ (reference sequence). The CDR3 consists of 13 residues. The CDR3: CASTQGGPYGYTF. DNA for the CDR3: TGTGCCAGCACCCAGGGCGGGCCCTATGGCTACACCTTC.

This rearrangement joins TRBV7-2 to TRBJ2-7; D is possibly TRBD1 (6 bases). Trimming left V 6 bases short and J 6 bases short, with 18 bases between. Per germline, CDR1 SGHTA and CDR2 FQGNSA. CDR3 size: 14 residues. CDR3 protein: CASRTGPWDTEQYF. In DNA form, the CDR3 reads TGTGCCAGCAGAACCGGGCCCTGGGACACCGAGCAGTACTTC.

The chain joins TRBV29-1 to TRBJ2-5, with D unclear. Germline values: CDR1 SQVTM, CDR2 ANQGSEA. The CDR3 loop spans 12 amino acids. Trimming pared 5 bases from V and 2 bases from J, leaving 9 bases between. Here the CDR3 DNA reads TGCAGCGTTTCGAGTGTACAAGAGACCCAGTACTTC. Translating it yields CSVSSVQETQYF.

The chain recombines TRBV5-8 with TRBJ2-7, with D possibly being TRBD2 (6 bases). The CDR3 loop spans 12 amino acids. CDR1 is SGHTS and CDR2 is YDEGEE in the germline V gene. V shed 9 bases and J shed 4 bases, with 14 bases lying between them. In DNA form, the CDR3 reads TGTGCCACCGTGGAGGGATTATACGAGCAGTACTTC. Its translation is CATVEGLYEQYF.

V usage is TRBV5-1 and J usage is TRBJ2-3, with 7 bases matching TRBD2. The CDR3 runs 14 residues. The germline CDR1 and CDR2 sequences are SGHRS and YFSETQ. J lost 6 bases, V lost 2 bases, and 6 bases had no gene match. The CDR3 spells CASSFQRGGDTQYF. In DNA, the CDR3 is TGCGCCAGCAGCTTCCAGCGGGGCGGGGATACGCAGTATTTT.

Only one count was recorded for this clone. The chain couples TRBV9 to TRBJ1-2; D is perhaps TRBD1 (5 bases). Germline V gene sequence: CDR1 SGDLS, CDR2 YYNGEE. Trimming removed 4 bases at V and 0 bases at J, with 13 bases between. The CDR3 runs 15 residues. CDR3 loop: CASSTEGHTNYGYTF. The CDR3 region has the DNA TGTGCCAGCAGCACCGAGGGGCATACTAACTATGGCTACACCTTC.

This chain links TRBV19 with TRBJ2-1, with 12 nucleotides matching TRBD2. This CDR3 is built from 18 residues. V shed 3 bases, J shed 0 bases, and the junction held 6 bases outside the gene matches. Germline CDR1 reads LNHDA; CDR2 reads SQIVND (reference sequence). The CDR3 DNA sequence: TGTGCCAGTAGTATCCTAGCGGGAGGGGGGAGCTCCTACAATGAGCAGTTCTTC. Protein: CASSILAGGGSSYNEQFF.

This clone was observed once. The chain joins TRBV18 to TRBJ2-5; 10 bases line up with TRBD2. The CDR3 is made up of 15 amino acids. CDR1 and CDR2 from the germline V gene are KGHSH and LQKENI. Losses at the gene ends were 1 base for V and 5 bases for J; bases not matched to a gene: 4. CDR3 sequence (DNA): TGTGCCAGCTCACCACGATTTAGCGGGAGGGAGACCCAGTACTTC. Its translation is CASSPRFSGRETQYF.